This T cell receptor (beta chain) was sequenced during a study of blood T cell repertoires in COVID-19. Turning to the study itself: The origin of the acute and convalescent COVID-19 samples was the United States, Italy and Spain. PBMCs, B-cell-depleted T cells, or T cells were the source of the cDNA or gDNA that made up the material.

This clone was detected only once. Enrolment of Seattle patients took place during active infection, and they were followed longitudinally. Original methodology: Amplification of reference gene primers provided the estimated nucleated cell counts. Profiling relied on immunoSEQ multiplex PCR, and the TCRdb table lists in-frame clones only, not all of them. That table gives V, J and clone size, and the DNA gave D and trimming. The table lists almost 350,000 clones, approximately 90% of them singletons, with about 3.9% in the top ten. Looked up from germline, CDR1 is SEHNR and CDR2 is FQNEAQ (reference sequence). V was pared by 5 bases and J by 6 bases, with 8 bases of the junction left unmatched. This CDR3 has 14 residues.

The sequenced material came from peripheral blood. This chain uses TRBV7-9 with TRBJ1-1; 8 bases match TRBD1. The clonotype was recovered from a woman in her sixties or seventies with COVID-19, enrolled during active disease. The CDR3 DNA reads TGTGCCAGCAGCGGGGTTACAGGGGGAGCTGAAGCTTTCTTT. Its translation is CASSGVTGGAEAFF.